The 22 T cell receptor delta chains in this list originate from one sample, sequenced in a study of γδ T cells in repeated Plasmodium falciparum infection. TCRdb re-processed the multiplex PCR reads using CATT. The table lists 75,000 to 95,000 delta-chain clones, over 0.75% of them singletons, with more than 9% in the top ten. Vgamma9/Vdelta2+ and Vdelta2-negative gammadelta T cells were flow-sorted from PBMC for bulk sequencing. Sequencing was done on a sample of gamma-delta T cells from blood. Every receptor here comes from a pool of human donors (malaria-infected and uninfected, not separated).

Of note for this clone: This likely stems from a read error, as it lies one base from a far larger clone. The chain employs TRDV2 and TRDJ1; 8 nucleotides line up with TRDD3. TCRdb gives no J gene; it was assigned here by matching the DNA to germline. This CDR3 spans 16 amino acids. CDR1 is GEAIGNYY and CDR2 is EKD in the germline V gene. CDR3 sequence: CACDTRTGGHTDKLIF. DNA of the CDR3: TGCGCCTGTGACACCCGTACTGGGGGTCACACCGATAAACTCATCTTT.

This clone occurred a few times. For this DNA, TCRdb reports the protein of a much larger clone, which diverges at residue 17, most likely from a read error; the protein presented here is translated directly from the DNA. For the CDR3, the DNA is TGTGCTCTTGCCCTCCCACCCTTATACGGGACTGAGCGTATCGATAAACCCATCTTT. This sequence encodes CALALPPLYGTERIDKPIF. The V gene corresponds to TRDV1; no J gene was called. CDR3 size: 19 residues. The V gene's germline CDR1 is TSWWSYY and CDR2 QGS.

As regards this clone: The protein recorded in TCRdb matches a much larger clone and deviates from this DNA's translation at residue 15, suggesting a read error; the protein here is obtained by translating the DNA. The chain uses TRDV1 and TRDJ1; a possible D gene is TRDD3 (5 bases). TCRdb is silent on the J gene; assignment here came from matching the DNA to germline. Trimming left V 1 base short and J 3 bases short, with 27 bases between. This CDR3 comprises 20 residues. Germline V gives CDR1 TSWWSYY, CDR2 QGS. In DNA form, the CDR3 reads TGTGCTCTTGGGGAACCGTTCGTTTCGGGGACCCAGAAGTACGCCGATAAACTCATCTTT. Translating gives CALGEPFVSGTQKYADKLIF.

This clone was seen more than once but under ten times. The protein recorded in TCRdb matches a much larger clone and deviates from this DNA's translation at residue 13, suggesting a read error; the protein here is obtained by translating the DNA. V and J are TRDV2 and TRDJ1, with 7 bases matching TRDD2. TCRdb gives no J gene; it was assigned here by matching the DNA to germline. CDR3 size: 20 residues. V dropped 0 bases and J dropped 0; count of bases not matched to a gene: 18. Germline loops: CDR1 GEAIGNYY, CDR2 EKD. The CDR3, as DNA: TGTGCCTGTGACACCGCCGGCCTTCCTCACATCCCCTCGTACACCGATAAACTCATCTTT. Amino acid sequence: CACDTAGLPHIPSYTDKLIF.

Details on this clone: A far larger clone differs by one base, so this is likely a read error. This CDR3 is also generated by other DNA sequences in the sample. The V gene is TRDV3, but the J gene lacks a call; no DNA check was done on the table's D call, TRDD3. The CDR3 is 23 residues long. From germline, CDR1 is TVYSNPD and CDR2 GDNSRS (reference sequence). The CDR3 spells CAPHFDDSFHKVLGDGYTDKLIF. For the CDR3, the DNA is TGTGCCCCGCATTTCGACGATTCCTTCCATAAGGTACTGGGGGACGGGTACACCGATAAGCTCATCTTT.

As to this clone: The TCRdb protein comes from a much larger clone and disagrees with this DNA's translation at residue 7, likely due to a read error; the protein given here is derived from the DNA. This chain links TRDV1 with TRDJ1; 7 nucleotides match TRDD2. Trimming cost V 3 bases and J 2 bases; bases outside gene matches: 15. The CDR3 length is 18 residues. CDR1 TSWWSYY and CDR2 QGS come from the germline V gene. The CDR3 region has the DNA TGTGCTCTTGGGGACGTTGAGGAAGCCTTCCTCCTTACCGATAAACTCATCTTT. Translated: CALGDVEEAFLLTDKLIF.

With respect to this clone: This likely came from a read error, as a far larger clone is one base away. This same CDR3 is encoded by further DNA sequences in the sample. The chain carries TRDV2 and TRDJ1; TRDD3 aligns across 9 bases. The J gene is not listed in TCRdb, so it was assigned here from a DNA match to germline. The CDR3 totals 19 residues. Germline CDR1 reads GEAIGNYY; CDR2 reads EKD. CDR3 nucleotides: TGCGCCTGTGACACCGGGGGTAACTGGGGGAATCCTTACACCGATAAACTCATCTTT. Translating gives CACDTGGNWGNPYTDKLIF.

This clone was detected a few times. The protein in TCRdb stems from a much larger clone and differs at residue 5 from this DNA's translation, likely a read error; here the protein is translated from the DNA. This rearrangement joins TRDV1 to TRDJ1; TRDD3 agrees at 7 bases. Since TCRdb gives no J gene, matching the DNA to germline was used here to assign it. V lost 4 bases, J lost 5 bases, and 22 bases stayed unmatched. CDR3 length: 19 amino acids. Germline loops: CDR1 TSWWSYY, CDR2 QGS. The DNA for the CDR3 is TGTGCTCTTGGGGCCCATGTAGGGGGTGGGGGACCCGGCAGGGATAAACTCATCTTT. Translated, it gives CALGAHVGGGGPGRDKLIF.

This clone was counted only a few times. This DNA's translation and the protein TCRdb lists, from a much larger clone, do not match at residue 10, likely due to a read error; the protein shown is translated from the DNA. The sample holds other DNA sequences that translate to the same CDR3. The rearrangement uses TRDV1 and TRDJ1, with D unresolved. The J gene, missing from TCRdb, was assigned here through DNA to germline matching. With 3 bases removed from V and 4 bases from J, the gap between germline ends came to 27 bases. The germline V gene encodes CDR1 TSWWSYY and CDR2 QGS. The CDR3 loop spans 19 amino acids. The CDR3 coding sequence is TGTGCTCTTGGGGACGCTATTCAAGCTGAGCCGATTCCGTACGATAAACTCATCTTT. The encoded protein is CALGDAIQAEPIPYDKLIF.

Turning to this clone: It differs at one base from a far larger clone, so likely a read error. Other DNA sequences from this sample encode an identical CDR3 as well. The J gene went uncalled, whereas the V gene is TRDV2; no DNA check was done on the table's D call, TRDD3. The CDR3 has 18 amino acids. CDR1 and CDR2 (germline): GEAIGNYY, EKD. CDR3 in DNA: TGTGCCTGTGACACCGTGAGTGGGAGCTCCTGGGACACCCGACAGATGTTCTTC. Amino acid sequence: CACDTVSGSSWDTRQMFF.

This clone has only a few counts. The protein recorded in TCRdb matches a much larger clone and deviates from this DNA's translation at residue 12, suggesting a read error; the protein here is obtained by translating the DNA. The rearrangement uses TRDV1 and TRDJ1; TRDD3 might be the D (9 bases). The J gene is not listed in TCRdb, so it was assigned here from a DNA match to germline. The CDR3 length is 22 residues. CDR1 is TSWWSYY and CDR2 is QGS in the germline V gene. V dropped 4 bases and J dropped 2 bases, with 35 bases sitting between them. The CDR3 nucleotides are TGTGCTCTTGGGGCCTACCCTGTCGCCTTCCTAAGGTACTGGGGGAAAACCGATAAACTCATCTTT. Residues: CALGAYPVAFLRYWGKTDKLIF.

This clone was seen a handful of times. TCRdb shows a much larger clone's protein in place of this DNA's translation, and the two differ at residue 8, likely through a read error; the protein shown is translated from the DNA. The V gene is TRDV2, the J gene TRDJ1; 10 bases agree with TRDD3. Because TCRdb records no J gene, it was assigned here through a match of the DNA to germline. The CDR3 runs to 19 residues. Germline CDR1 GEAIGNYY, CDR2 EKD. V was pared by 0 bases and J by 3 bases, with 15 bases of the junction left unmatched. Here the CDR3 DNA reads TGTGCCTGTGACACCGTGGTTAGGGGGGATACGCGCCTGGCCGATAAACTCATCTTT. Translated: CACDTVVRGDTRLADKLIF.

This clone was picked up a small number of times. With only one base between it and a far larger clone, this is likely a read error. The sample contains more than one DNA sequence encoding this CDR3. V and J are TRDV2 and TRDJ1; TRDD3 matches at 7 bases. Because TCRdb records no J gene, it was assigned here through a match of the DNA to germline. The germline gives CDR1 GEAIGNYY, CDR2 EKD. The CDR3 contains 16 residues. Written as DNA, the CDR3 is TGTGCCTGTGACACCGTTGGGGGAGGGGACACTGATAAACTCATCTTT. The encoded protein is CACDTVGGGDTDKLIF.

This clone has a handful of counts. This could be a read error, since a much larger clone is one nucleotide away. This chain links TRDV1 with TRDJ1; D perhaps matches TRDD3 (5 bases). The CDR3 length is 18 residues. Looked up from germline, CDR1 is TSWWSYY and CDR2 is QGS. Trimming left V 2 bases short and J 0 bases short, with 19 bases between. CDR3 loop: CALGEWGVYPWYTDKLIF. As DNA, the CDR3 is TGTGCTCTTGGGGAATGGGGCGTCTACCCCTGGTACACCGATAAACTCATCTTT.

With regard to this clone: The protein TCRdb gives is from a much larger clone and does not agree with this DNA's translation at residue 3, likely a read error; the protein shown here comes from the DNA. The chain joins TRDV1 to TRDJ4, with TRDD3 matching 11 bases. The CDR3 extends over 28 amino acids. Germline loops: CDR1 TSWWSYY, CDR2 QGS. CDR3 nucleotide sequence: TGTGCTTTTGGGGACACTTTGAGGGGCCTTCCTGTACCTGGATGGGGGATACGCCGAGATTCCCCCGAGAGACCCCTGATCTTT. Amino acid sequence: CAFGDTLRGLPVPGWGIRRDSPERPLIF.

Worth noting for this clone: The mismatch at residue 3 between this DNA's translation and the TCRdb protein of a much larger clone likely reflects a read error; the protein shown is translated from the DNA. The chain is built from TRDV1 and TRDJ1; D might be TRDD3 (6 bases). The J gene, left out of TCRdb, was set here by checking the DNA against germline. The CDR3 contains 20 residues. The V gene's germline CDR1 is TSWWSYY and CDR2 QGS. CDR3 in amino acids: CAPGERQTPGVLLHTDKLIF. CDR3 sequence (DNA): TGTGCTCCTGGGGAAAGACAAACCCCAGGAGTACTTCTCCACACCGATAAACTCATCTTT.

In the case of this clone: The protein that TCRdb holds for this DNA derives from a much larger clone and differs from the translated DNA at residue 17, which likely indicates a read error; the protein shown here is translated from the DNA. Distinct nucleotide sequences in the sample also encode this CDR3. J is TRDJ3 and V is TRDV2; 10 bases line up with TRDD3. TCRdb lists no J gene, so it was determined here by aligning the DNA to germline. The CDR3 contains 24 residues. Trimming at V came to 1 base and at J to 5 bases, leaving 25 bases not matched to a gene. Germline values: CDR1 GEAIGNYY, CDR2 EKD. CDR3 in amino acids: CACDTLVLGDENPHASRDTRQMFF. CDR3 nucleotide sequence: TGTGCCTGTGACACTCTCGTACTGGGGGATGAAAATCCCCACGCGTCCCGGGACACCCGACAGATGTTTTTC.

Worth noting for this clone: The protein TCRdb lists belongs to a much larger clone and differs from this DNA's translation at residue 15, which points to a read error; the protein shown is made from the DNA. This chain uses TRDV1 with TRDJ1; 13 bases fit TRDD3. No J gene was available from TCRdb, and it was assigned here by a germline match of the DNA. CDR3 size: 19 residues. Germline-derived CDR1 and CDR2 are TSWWSYY and QGS. Trimming removed 3 bases from V and 6 bases from J; junction bases left unmatched: 16. For the CDR3, the DNA is TGTGCTCTTGGGGAGCTTTCCCCCACTACTGGGGGATACGAGAATAAACTCATCTTT. Its protein is CALGELSPTTGGYENKLIF.

This clone was seen at least ten times. Only one base separates this from a far larger clonotype, so it likely reflects a read error. The same CDR3 can be traced to other DNA sequences in this sample. The chain links TRDV2 to TRDJ1; D might be TRDD3 (5 bases). TCRdb gives no J gene; it was assigned here by matching the DNA to germline. From germline, CDR1 is GEAIGNYY and CDR2 EKD. The CDR3 spans 15 residues. The CDR3: CACDSPYWRADKLIF. The CDR3 bases are TGCGCCTGTGACTCGCCATACTGGAGGGCCGATAAACTCATCTTT.

Concerning this clone itself: TCRdb assigns this DNA the protein of a much larger clone, which departs from its translation at residue 11; this likely reflects a read error, and the protein shown comes from translating the DNA. This chain uses TRDV2 with TRDJ2, with 9 bases fitting TRDD3. Here the J gene came from matching the DNA to germline, since TCRdb omits it. Germline values: CDR1 GEAIGNYY, CDR2 EKD. V dropped 1 base and J dropped 2; count of bases not matched to a gene: 13. This CDR3 spans 19 amino acids. CDR3 in DNA: TGTGCCTGTGACACGGCGACTGGGGGAGATGCAGGATTGACAGCACAACTCTTCTTT. This sequence encodes CACDTATGGDAGLTAQLFF.

As regards this clone: The translation of this DNA and the TCRdb protein of a much larger clone differ at residue 3, probably owing to a read error; the protein shown here is translated from the DNA. This chain joins TRDV2 and TRDJ1; 13 bases agree with TRDD3. No J segment appears in TCRdb, so it was assigned here by matching the sequence to germline. The CDR3 contains 18 residues. Germline loops: CDR1 GEAIGNYY, CDR2 EKD. In DNA form, the CDR3 reads TGTGCCCGTGATCTAATTACTGGGGGATACGCGGGGACCGATAAACTCATCTTT. Translating gives CARDLITGGYAGTDKLIF.

This clone has more than one count but fewer than ten. This sequence is one base from a far larger clone and is likely a read error. The same CDR3 also results from other DNA sequences found in this sample. This sequence joins TRDV1 and TRDJ2; 11 bases match TRDD3. Germline CDR1 and CDR2: TSWWSYY and QGS. The CDR3 is 16 residues long. CDR3 protein: CALEPLGDTGAARLFF. CDR3 coding DNA: TGTGCTCTTGAACCTCTGGGGGATACCGGAGCAGCACGACTCTTCTTT.